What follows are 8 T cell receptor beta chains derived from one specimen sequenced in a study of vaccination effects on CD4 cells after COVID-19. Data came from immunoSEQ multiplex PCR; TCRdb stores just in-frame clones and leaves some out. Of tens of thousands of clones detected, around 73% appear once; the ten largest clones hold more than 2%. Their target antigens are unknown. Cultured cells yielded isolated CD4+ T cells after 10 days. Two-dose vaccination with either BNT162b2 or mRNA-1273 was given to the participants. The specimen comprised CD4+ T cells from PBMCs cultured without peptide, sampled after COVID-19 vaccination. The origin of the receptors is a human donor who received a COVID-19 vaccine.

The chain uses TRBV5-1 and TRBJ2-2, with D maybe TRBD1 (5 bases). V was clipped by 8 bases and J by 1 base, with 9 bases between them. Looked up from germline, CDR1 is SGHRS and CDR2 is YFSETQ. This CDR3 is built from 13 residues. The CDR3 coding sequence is TGCGCCAGTGAAACAGGGAACACCGGGGAGCTGTTTTTT. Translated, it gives CASETGNTGELFF.

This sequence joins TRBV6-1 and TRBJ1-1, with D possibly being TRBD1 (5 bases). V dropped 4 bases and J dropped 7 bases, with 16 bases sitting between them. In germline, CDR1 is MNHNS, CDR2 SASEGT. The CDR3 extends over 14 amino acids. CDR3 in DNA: TGTGCCAGCAGTGGAGCCCAGGGTACGGGTGAAGCTTTCTTT. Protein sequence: CASSGAQGTGEAFF.

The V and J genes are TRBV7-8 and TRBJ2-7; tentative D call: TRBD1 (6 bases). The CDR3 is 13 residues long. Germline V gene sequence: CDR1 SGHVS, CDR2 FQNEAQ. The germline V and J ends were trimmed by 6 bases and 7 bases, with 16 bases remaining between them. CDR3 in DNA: TGTGCCAGCAGGCTGACAGGAGGAAGTGAGCAGTACGTC. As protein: CASRLTGGSEQYV.

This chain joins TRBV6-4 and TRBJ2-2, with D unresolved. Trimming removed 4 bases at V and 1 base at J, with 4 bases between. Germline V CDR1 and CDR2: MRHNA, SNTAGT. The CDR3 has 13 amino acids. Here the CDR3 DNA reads TGTGCCAGCAGTGCGGTGAACACCGGGGAGCTGTTTTTT. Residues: CASSAVNTGELFF.

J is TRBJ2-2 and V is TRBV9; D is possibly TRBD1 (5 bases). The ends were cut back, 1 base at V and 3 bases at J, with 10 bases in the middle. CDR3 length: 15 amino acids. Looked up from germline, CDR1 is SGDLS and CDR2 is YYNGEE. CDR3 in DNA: TGTGCCAGCAGCGTACTCCCACAGGACACCGGGGAGCTGTTTTTT. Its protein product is CASSVLPQDTGELFF.

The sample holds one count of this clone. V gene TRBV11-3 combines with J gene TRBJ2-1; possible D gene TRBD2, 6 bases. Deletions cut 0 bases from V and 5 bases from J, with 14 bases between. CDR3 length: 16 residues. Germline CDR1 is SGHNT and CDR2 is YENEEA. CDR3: CASSLEGLFGNNEQFF. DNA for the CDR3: TGTGCCAGCAGCTTAGAGGGACTTTTCGGCAACAATGAGCAGTTCTTC.

The DNA of the CDR3 is TGTGCCAGCAGCCCTCTCACTGAAGCTTTCTTT. The encoded protein is CASSPLTEAFF. This chain uses TRBV7-9 with TRBJ1-1; D not certain. The CDR3 contains 11 residues. Trimming took 5 bases from V and 4 from J, leaving 5 bases between them. Germline CDR1 reads SEHNR; CDR2 reads FQNEAQ (reference sequence).

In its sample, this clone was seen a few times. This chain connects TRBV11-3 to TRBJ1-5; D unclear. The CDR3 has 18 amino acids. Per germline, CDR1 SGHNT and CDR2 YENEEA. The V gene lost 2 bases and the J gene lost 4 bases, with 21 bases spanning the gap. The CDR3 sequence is CASSLICPGTHSNQPQHF. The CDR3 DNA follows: TGTGCCAGCAGCTTAATCTGTCCCGGAACTCATTCGAATCAGCCCCAGCATTTT.